The 32 T cell receptor beta chains given below trace back to one sample, sequenced in a study of technical replicates of blood from a few donors. Data came from immunoSEQ multiplex PCR; TCRdb stores just in-frame clones and leaves some out. Of 9,500 to 15,000 clones in the sample, 93% were seen once. The source material was PBMCs. Every receptor here comes from a human donor in good health.

The V gene is TRBV2, the J gene TRBJ1-4; D gene ambiguous. Germline V gene sequence: CDR1 SNHLY, CDR2 FYNNEI. The CDR3 spans 13 residues. The germline V and J ends were trimmed by 3 bases and 3 bases, with 5 bases remaining between them. CDR3 loop: CASSDIANEKLFF. Here the CDR3 DNA reads TGTGCCAGCAGTGATATTGCTAATGAAAAACTGTTTTTT. The entire variable domain, with the rest obtained from reference TRBV2 and TRBJ1-4, is as follows: EPEVTQTPSHQVTQMGQEVILRCVPISNHLYFYWYRQILGQKVEFLVSFYNNEISEKSEIFDDQFSVERPDGSNFTLKIRSTKLEDSAMYFCASSDIANEKLFFGSGTQLSVL.

Here the CDR3 DNA reads TGTGCCAGCGGGGACAGCTACGAGCAGTACTTC. As protein: CASGDSYEQYF. The V call is TRBV11-3, the J call TRBJ2-7; 7 bases are shared with TRBD1. From germline, CDR1 is SGHNT and CDR2 YENEEA. V lost 8 bases to trimming and J lost 3 bases; unmatched junction nucleotides: 1. This CDR3 has 11 amino acids.

The CDR3 spells CASSGTANTEAFF. In DNA form, the CDR3 reads TGTGCCAGCAGCGGGACTGCGAACACTGAAGCTTTCTTT. The rearrangement uses TRBV2 and TRBJ1-1; D might be TRBD1 (5 bases). V dropped 6 bases and J dropped 1 base, with 9 bases sitting between them. The CDR3 runs to 13 residues. Germline values: CDR1 SNHLY, CDR2 FYNNEI.

CDR3 region: CSVESRDRGYEQYF. For the CDR3, the DNA is TGCAGCGTTGAATCTCGAGACAGGGGATACGAGCAGTACTTC. The gene calls are TRBV29-1 and TRBJ2-7, with 8 bases identical to TRBD1. CDR3 length equals 14 residues. Germline CDR1 SQVTM, CDR2 ANQGSEA. Trimming took 2 bases from V and 4 from J; bases not matched to a gene: 7.

This clone has just a few counts. The chain couples TRBV6-5 to TRBJ1-2; weak D call: TRBD1 (6 bases). Germline V gene data show CDR1 as MNHEY and CDR2 as SVGAGI. The CDR3 has 13 amino acids. Trimming pared 0 bases from V and 4 bases from J, leaving 6 bases between. The CDR3 sequence is CASSYSGGYGYTF. For the CDR3, the DNA is TGTGCCAGCAGTTACTCAGGGGGCTATGGCTACACCTTC.

V gene TRBV7-9 combines with J gene TRBJ2-1; D might be TRBD1 (6 bases). Trimming left V 5 bases short and J 5 bases short, with 19 bases between. Germline CDR1 and CDR2: SEHNR and FQNEAQ (reference sequence). This CDR3 region has 16 residues. Here the CDR3 reads CASSLVRGGTHNEQFF. CDR3 sequence (DNA): TGTGCCAGCAGCCTCGTAAGAGGGGGAACCCACAATGAGCAGTTCTTC.

The rearrangement uses TRBV10-1 and TRBJ2-5, with 16 bases that match TRBD2. Germline V gene data show CDR1 as WNHNN and CDR2 as SYGVQD (reference sequence). The CDR3 is 16 residues long. With V trimmed by 8 bases and J by 7 bases, 10 bases remained unmatched. CDR3 amino acids: CASLQPGLAGGVTQYF. The CDR3 DNA is TGCGCCAGCCTTCAACCGGGACTAGCGGGGGGGGTGACCCAGTACTTC.

V is TRBV6-1 and J is TRBJ1-5; D is possibly TRBD1 (6 bases). Trimming took 6 bases from V and 4 from J, leaving 13 bases between them. Germline CDR1 and CDR2: MNHNS and SASEGT. The CDR3 spans 14 residues. CDR3 region: CASRRDRSNQPQHF. The CDR3 coding sequence is TGTGCCAGCAGGCGAGACAGGAGTAATCAGCCCCAGCATTTT.

V and J are TRBV6-5 and TRBJ2-3; D might be TRBD1 (5 bases). CDR1 is MNHEY and CDR2 is SVGAGI in the germline V gene. The V and J ends lost 2 bases and 2 bases respectively, with 14 bases between them. This CDR3 spans 16 amino acids. In nucleotides, the CDR3 is TGTGCCAGCAGTTACCCTACAGGTCCCCACACAGATACGCAGTATTTT. This sequence encodes CASSYPTGPHTDTQYF.

The CDR3 region is CASSLTLGGPVTGELFF. The CDR3 bases are TGTGCCAGCAGCTTAACGCTTGGAGGGCCGGTTACCGGGGAGCTGTTTTTT. The genes are TRBV7-3 and TRBJ2-2, with D maybe TRBD2 (6 bases). The CDR3 runs 17 residues. Trimming shortened V by 0 bases and J by 5 bases, and 16 bases separated the two germline ends. In germline, CDR1 is SGHTA, CDR2 FQGTGA. Looking up the rest from reference TRBV7-3 and TRBJ2-2 gives the full variable domain: GAGVSQTPSNKVTEKGKYVELRCDPISGHTALYWYRQSLGQGPEFLIYFQGTGAADDSGLPNDRFFAVRPEGSVSTLKIQRTERGDSAVYLCASSLTLGGPVTGELFFGEGSRLTVL.

The chain joins TRBV6-1 to TRBJ2-6, with TRBD1 matching over 8 bases. V shed 5 bases and J 0 bases; nucleotides not matched to a gene: 0. The CDR3 covers 15 residues. CDR1 is MNHNS and CDR2 is SASEGT in the germline V gene. The CDR3 loop is CASSTGGSGANVLTF. The CDR3 nucleotides read TGTGCCAGCAGTACAGGGGGCTCTGGGGCCAACGTCCTGACTTTC.

This chain links TRBV1 with TRBJ2-1; TRBD2 is the table's D call and was not checked against the DNA. TRBV1 is flagged as a pseudogene. This CDR3 comprises 14 residues. CDR3: CTSSQGLAGNEQFF. Written as DNA, the CDR3 is TGCACCAGCAGCCAAGGGCTAGCGGGCAATGAGCAGTTCTTC.

The chain joins TRBV27 to TRBJ1-5, with a weak D call TRBD1 (6 bases). The CDR3 spans 17 residues. Deletions cut 5 bases from V and 4 bases from J, with 21 bases between. Germline lookup yields CDR1 MNHEY and CDR2 SMNVEV (reference sequence). CDR3 region: CASSPRTQGFPNQPQHF. The CDR3 bases are TGTGCCAGCAGTCCGAGGACCCAGGGGTTCCCAAATCAGCCCCAGCATTTT.

The CDR3 bases are TGTGCCAGCAGAGAGGGGGGGAATGAAAAACTGTTTTTT. It is translated as CASREGGNEKLFF. The chain recombines TRBV6-5 with TRBJ1-4; perhaps TRBD1 as D (6 bases). Germline V gene lookup returns CDR1 MNHEY and CDR2 SVGAGI. The CDR3 extends over 13 amino acids. Trimming removed 6 bases from V and 5 bases from J, with 10 bases in between.

V is TRBV13 and J is TRBJ2-7, with a weak D call TRBD2 (6 bases). The germline V gene has CDR1 PRHDT and CDR2 FYEKMQ (reference sequence). V lost 1 base to trimming and J lost 3 bases, with 10 bases between them. The CDR3 contains 14 residues. CDR3 sequence reads: CASSLAGEVYEQYF. The CDR3 DNA follows: TGTGCCAGCAGCTTAGCGGGAGAAGTCTACGAGCAGTACTTC.

This sequence joins TRBV30 and TRBJ2-5, with 8 bases lining up with TRBD2. The CDR3 length is 14 residues. The V segment lost 3 bases and the J segment 4 bases; nucleotides outside the gene matches: 7. CDR1 and CDR2 from the germline V gene are GTSNPN and SVGIG (reference sequence). Here the CDR3 DNA reads TGTGCCTGGAGCTCAGCGGGAGTTCCAGAGACCCAGTACTTC. It translates to CAWSSAGVPETQYF.

This chain joins TRBV5-1 and TRBJ2-1; 8 bases line up with TRBD2. In germline, CDR1 is SGHRS, CDR2 YFSETQ. V lost 4 bases and J lost 5; bases outside the gene matches: 5. The CDR3 extends over 14 amino acids. In nucleotides, the CDR3 is TGCGCCAGCAGCAATAGCGGGACTAACAATGAGCAGTTCTTC. Translation: CASSNSGTNNEQFF.

The CDR3 spells CASSQGGLAGIETQYF. The CDR3 bases are TGCGCCAGCAGCCAAGGGGGTCTAGCGGGAATCGAGACCCAGTACTTC. The V and J genes are TRBV4-1 and TRBJ2-5; 9 bases map to TRBD2. The germline CDR1 and CDR2 sequences are MGHRA and YSYEKL. CDR3 length equals 16 residues. The V segment lost 1 base and the J segment 5 bases; nucleotides outside the gene matches: 8.

This chain connects TRBV7-9 to TRBJ2-7, with TRBD1 matching over 7 bases. Per the germline V gene, CDR1 is SEHNR and CDR2 is FQNEAQ (reference sequence). J gave up 0 bases and V 5 bases, and 4 bases lay outside the gene matches. The CDR3 length is 14 residues. DNA for the CDR3: TGTGCCAGCAGCCGGGACAGCAACTCCTACGAGCAGTACTTC. This translates into CASSRDSNSYEQYF. Full variable domain (outside the CDR3, taken from reference TRBV7-9 and TRBJ2-7): DTGVSQNPRHKITKRGQNVTFRCDPISEHNRLYWYRQTLGQGPEFLTYFQNEAQLEKSRLLSDRFSAERPKGSFSTLEIQRTEQGDSAMYLCASSRDSNSYEQYFGPGTRLTVT.

The CDR3 bases are TGCGCCAGCAGCTTCGAGAGGACAGGGGGGAACACTGAAGCTTTCTTT. This sequence encodes CASSFERTGGNTEAFF. The chain uses TRBV5-1 and TRBJ1-1; 10 nucleotides agree with TRBD1. The V and J ends lost 2 bases and 1 base, in that order; junction bases with no gene match: 5. The length of the CDR3 is 16 residues. The germline gives CDR1 SGHRS, CDR2 YFSETQ.

CDR3 nucleotides: TGTGCCTGGAGATTCGCTGGAAACACCATATATTTT. Its translation is CAWRFAGNTIYF. The chain links TRBV30 to TRBJ1-3; unclear D gene. The CDR3 sequence is 12 residues long. Germline CDR1 is GTSNPN and CDR2 is SVGIG (reference sequence). Trimming shortened V by 3 bases and J by 2 bases, and 5 bases separated the two germline ends.

CDR3 in DNA: TGTGCCACCAGCTGGTCAGCGGGAGGCTCAGATACGCAGTATTTT. Protein sequence: CATSWSAGGSDTQYF. V and J are TRBV15 and TRBJ2-3, with 9 bases identical to TRBD2. V shed 5 bases and J 4 bases; nucleotides not matched to a gene: 7. CDR3 length equals 15 residues. CDR1 is LNHNV and CDR2 is YYDKDF in the germline V gene (reference sequence).

J is TRBJ2-1 and V is TRBV6-1; D remains unclear. CDR1 is MNHNS, CDR2 SASEGT, per germline. The CDR3 extends over 13 amino acids. Trimming removed 0 bases at V and 8 bases at J, with 8 bases between. As DNA, the CDR3 is TGTGCCAGCAGTGAAGCGGTAAGCGATGAGCAGTTCTTC. Protein sequence: CASSEAVSDEQFF.

This clone was seen a single time. The V call is TRBV25-1, the J call TRBJ2-1, with TRBD1 identical over 8 bases. The CDR3 contains 16 residues. Germline V gene data show CDR1 as MGHDK and CDR2 as SYGVNS. V lost 7 bases, J lost 4 bases, and 12 bases stayed unmatched. The CDR3 reads CASKLVRDRIYNEQFF. In DNA form, the CDR3 reads TGTGCCAGCAAGTTGGTTCGGGACAGGATTTACAATGAGCAGTTCTTC.

The chain carries TRBV7-8 and TRBJ1-5, with D perhaps TRBD1 (6 bases). Trimming shortened V by 2 bases and J by 3 bases, and 11 bases separated the two germline ends. CDR1 SGHVS and CDR2 FQNEAQ come from the germline V gene. CDR3 length equals 15 residues. The CDR3 sequence: CASSLLQGPNQPQHF. The DNA of the CDR3 is TGTGCCAGCAGCTTATTACAGGGTCCCAATCAGCCCCAGCATTTT.

The V gene is TRBV19, the J gene TRBJ1-5; maybe TRBD1 (5 bases). Germline CDR1 reads LNHDA; CDR2 reads SQIVND (reference sequence). V lost 1 base, J lost 7 bases, and 11 bases lay in between. The CDR3 is made up of 14 amino acids. Here the CDR3 reads CASSIGGGAQPQHF. DNA for the CDR3: TGTGCCAGTAGTATAGGAGGAGGGGCCCAGCCCCAGCATTTT.

This rearrangement joins TRBV7-6 to TRBJ2-7, with a tentative D call TRBD2 (6 bases). The V gene's germline CDR1 is SGHVS and CDR2 FNYEAQ. The CDR3 is 14 amino acids. V lost 4 bases, J lost 9 bases, and 19 bases lay in between. Here the CDR3 reads CASSSLASLRRQYF. The CDR3 nucleotides read TGTGCCAGCAGCTCCCTAGCGTCTCTACGAAGGCAGTACTTC.

V is TRBV19 and J is TRBJ1-3, with 9 nucleotides matching TRBD1. Trimming at V came to 5 bases and at J to 3 bases, leaving 5 bases not matched to a gene. The CDR3 runs to 15 residues. Germline V CDR1 and CDR2: LNHDA, SQIVND (reference sequence). CDR3 sequence: CASSPRTGVGNTIYF. CDR3 coding DNA: TGTGCCAGTAGTCCGCGGACAGGGGTTGGAAACACCATATATTTT.

As DNA, the CDR3 is TGCGCCAGCAGCTTAAACACAGGTTTATACTACGAGCAGTACTTC. Encoded protein: CASSLNTGLYYEQYF. V is TRBV5-1 and J is TRBJ2-7; tentatively, D is TRBD1 (5 bases). CDR1 is SGHRS, CDR2 YFSETQ, per germline. V lost 2 bases and J lost 3, with 15 bases in between. The CDR3 covers 15 residues. The whole variable domain, remainder taken from reference TRBV5-1 and TRBJ2-7, is KAGVTQTPRYLIKTRGQQVTLSCSPISGHRSVSWYQQTPGQGLQFLFEYFSETQRNKGNFPGRFSGRQFSNSRSEMNVSTLELGDSALYLCASSLNTGLYYEQYFGPGTRLTVT.

V gene TRBV13 combines with J gene TRBJ1-2, with a weak D call TRBD1 (5 bases). Trimming cost V 3 bases and J 4 bases, with 9 bases left between them. In germline, CDR1 is PRHDT, CDR2 FYEKMQ (reference sequence). The CDR3 is 13 amino acids. The CDR3: CASSFQGLYGYTF. The CDR3 nucleotides are TGTGCCAGCAGCTTCCAGGGACTCTATGGCTACACCTTC.

This clone was counted a few times. The chain uses TRBV2 and TRBJ2-1; 7 bases align to TRBD2. The CDR3 runs to 14 residues. Germline values: CDR1 SNHLY, CDR2 FYNNEI. The ends lost 7 bases at V and 11 bases at J; junction bases unmatched: 14. The CDR3 protein is CASIPGTTHDQQFF. CDR3 coding DNA: TGTGCCAGCATTCCCGGGACTACACACGATCAGCAGTTCTTC. The full variable domain, completed using reference TRBV2 and TRBJ2-1, is EPEVTQTPSHQVTQMGQEVILRCVPISNHLYFYWYRQILGQKVEFLVSFYNNEISEKSEIFDDQFSVERPDGSNFTLKIRSTKLEDSAMYFCASIPGTTHDQQFFGPGTRLTVL.

This chain uses TRBV15 with TRBJ1-5; maybe TRBD1 (6 bases). V lost 1 base, J lost 7 bases, and 17 bases lay in between. CDR1 is LNHNV and CDR2 is YYDKDF in the germline V gene (reference sequence). This CDR3 comprises 16 residues. The CDR3 DNA follows: TGTGCCACCAGCAGAGGGTACCAGGGGAAGAACCAGCCCCAGCATTTT. Its translation: CATSRGYQGKNQPQHF. The entire variable domain, with the rest obtained from reference TRBV15 and TRBJ1-5, is as follows: DAMVIQNPRYQVTQFGKPVTLSCSQTLNHNVMYWYQQKSSQAPKLLFHYYDKDFNNEADTPDNFQSRRPNTSFCFLDIRSPGLGDTAMYLCATSRGYQGKNQPQHFGDGTRLSIL.